This T cell receptor (beta chain) was captured by sequencing in a study of T cell responses to AZD1222 COVID-19 vaccine. In germline, CDR1 is MGHDK, CDR2 SYGVNS. Trimming cost V 4 bases and J 4 bases, with 7 bases left between them. The CDR3 consists of 12 residues. Sequenced by immunoSEQ multiplex PCR; TCRdb stores in-frame clones only, minus some. The sample holds around 140,000 clones, 90% to 95% seen once. A note on this clone: The antigen remains unidentified.

Overall study findings and caveats: Vaccination with two AZD1222 doses was followed by a rise in Spike-specific TCR breadth and depth.

The TCR sequence derives from an adult who had recovered from COVID-19. The source material was peripheral blood, sampled after recovery from COVID-19. V is TRBV25-1 and J is TRBJ1-2; D ambiguous. The DNA of the CDR3 is TGTGCCAGCAGTGTTTTTTTCTATGGCTACACCTTC. Translated, it gives CASSVFFYGYTF.